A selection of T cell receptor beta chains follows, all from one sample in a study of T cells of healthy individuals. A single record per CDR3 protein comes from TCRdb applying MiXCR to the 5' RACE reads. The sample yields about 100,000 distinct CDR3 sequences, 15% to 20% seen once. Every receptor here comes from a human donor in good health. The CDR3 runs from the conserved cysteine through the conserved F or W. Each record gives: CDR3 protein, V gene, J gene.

CASSPPTGSVYANEQFF,TRBV18,TRBJ2-1
CATSDWGQGAEETQYF,TRBV24-1,TRBJ2-5
CASSYNRQGHYEQYF,TRBV5-1,TRBJ2-7
CSVEPQWHYGYTF,TRBV29-1,TRBJ1-2
CAISTGTSAYNEQFF,TRBV10-3,TRBJ2-1
CASSLAADREAFF,TRBV5-1,TRBJ1-1
CASSWGGTETQYF,TRBV5-6,TRBJ2-5
CASSPDSYGYTF,TRBV28,TRBJ1-2
CASSPTLAGVETQYF,TRBV7-3,TRBJ2-5
CATQDRYEQYF,TRBV28,TRBJ2-7
CASSRQGENTGELFF,TRBV27,TRBJ2-2
CASSPWKTENYHQPQHF,TRBV23-1,TRBJ1-5
CASSVEGVETQYF,TRBV2,TRBJ2-5
CASSLDVDNSPLHF,TRBV5-5,TRBJ1-6
CASSYTGPYEQYF,TRBV6-2/TRBV6-3,TRBJ2-7
CASSQVRAGVSTDTQYF,TRBV4-1,TRBJ2-3
CASTHSSRNRGYQPQHF,TRBV6-2/TRBV6-3,TRBJ1-5
CASRVDRGYNEQFF,TRBV6-5,TRBJ2-1
CASSYGQSYEQYF,TRBV6-2/TRBV6-3,TRBJ2-7
CASLATQGVSYEQYF,TRBV2,TRBJ2-7
CATLAGNTDTQYF,TRBV6-1,TRBJ2-3
CSSPGQGYNSPLHF,TRBV20-1,TRBJ1-6
CASSILRYNSPLHF,TRBV28,TRBJ1-6
CASSQRGLAAYNEQFF,TRBV14,TRBJ2-1
CASSLDRVFAEAFF,TRBV12-3/TRBV12-4,TRBJ1-1
CSARPTAGDIGELFF,TRBV20-1,TRBJ2-2
CASSKGQYPSSEAFF,TRBV7-9,TRBJ1-1
CSARSTDSGELFF,TRBV20-1,TRBJ2-2
CASSPTEVTGELFF,TRBV4-1,TRBJ2-2
CASSPPGGRALYEQFF,TRBV7-9,TRBJ2-1
CSASLFPPGVNGYTF,TRBV20-1,TRBJ1-2
CASSPGESGGPQHF,TRBV18,TRBJ1-5
CASRWTAMNTEAFF,TRBV3-1,TRBJ1-1
CASSLTGTMNTEAFF,TRBV4-1,TRBJ1-1
CASSLHNTGELFF,TRBV12-3/TRBV12-4,TRBJ2-2
CASSEQGTSYEQYF,TRBV5-1,TRBJ2-7
CASSPPSAGTDTQYF,TRBV18,TRBJ2-3
CASSLGNSGANVLTF,TRBV6-4,TRBJ2-6